The 27 T cell receptor beta chains listed next were all sequenced from one sample in a study of cytomegalovirus exposure and HLA in healthy donors. This PCR relied on a set of 60 Vbeta primers and 13 Jbeta primers. Clones were read by immunoSEQ multiplex PCR, and TCRdb kept only the in-frame ones, dropping some. The sample consists of about 160,000 clones, roughly 77% of them appearing once. The sequencing input was PBMCs. Receptors originate from a human donor in good health.

This clone showed up just once. The chain combines TRBV27 with TRBJ1-1; D uncertain. There are 13 residues in the CDR3. Germline CDR1 reads MNHEY; CDR2 reads SMNVEV (reference sequence). V was cut by 3 bases and J by 1 base, with 6 bases left in between. The CDR3 region has the DNA TGTGCCAGCAGTTTGGCGGAGAACACTGAAGCTTTCTTT. Amino acid sequence: CASSLAENTEAFF.

J is TRBJ1-4 and V is TRBV6-5; 7 bases are shared with TRBD1. Per the germline V gene, CDR1 is MNHEY and CDR2 is SVGAGI. V dropped 6 bases and J dropped 4; count of bases not matched to a gene: 8. The CDR3 has 15 amino acids. The CDR3 spells CASSPGTAVNEKLFF. The CDR3 region has the DNA TGTGCCAGCAGCCCCGGGACAGCCGTTAATGAAAAACTGTTTTTT.

This chain links TRBV19 with TRBJ1-2; D may be TRBD1 (5 bases). Germline V gene sequence: CDR1 LNHDA, CDR2 SQIVND (reference sequence). Trimming took off 3 bases at V and 5 bases at J, with 10 bases between the two ends. The CDR3 runs to 13 residues. This CDR3 reads CASSIREGYGYTF. In DNA, the CDR3 is TGTGCCAGTAGTATCAGGGAAGGGTATGGCTACACCTTC.

The chain is built from TRBV7-9 and TRBJ2-3; 10 positions match TRBD1. This CDR3 spans 16 amino acids. Germline V gene data show CDR1 as SEHNR and CDR2 as FQNEAQ (reference sequence). The trim removed 5 bases at V and 4 bases at J, leaving 9 bases unmatched. The CDR3 loop reads CASSPIPGQGSDTQYF. CDR3 in DNA: TGTGCCAGCAGCCCCATCCCGGGACAGGGGTCAGATACGCAGTATTTT.

The chain is built from TRBV19 and TRBJ1-2; the D gene is possibly TRBD1 (5 bases). Trimming removed 10 bases at V and 7 bases at J, with 13 bases between. The CDR3 sequence is 11 residues long. Germline values: CDR1 LNHDA, CDR2 SQIVND (reference sequence). The CDR3 region is CATIGGGGYTF. The CDR3 DNA is TGTGCCACTATTGGGGGGGGTGGCTACACCTTC.

The chain combines TRBV27 with TRBJ1-2, with TRBD1 as a possible D gene (5 bases). This CDR3 comprises 15 residues. CDR1 is MNHEY and CDR2 is SMNVEV in the germline V gene (reference sequence). V gave up 2 bases and J gave up 7 bases, with 17 bases separating them. CDR3 sequence: CASSLGVGQRSGYTF. The CDR3 coding sequence is TGTGCCAGCAGTTTAGGTGTGGGGCAGAGGAGTGGCTACACCTTC.

V gene TRBV29-1 combines with J gene TRBJ2-5; 12 positions match TRBD1. Looked up from germline, CDR1 is SQVTM and CDR2 is ANQGSEA. This CDR3 spans 14 amino acids. Losses at the gene ends were 8 bases for V and 4 bases for J; bases not matched to a gene: 8. The chain's CDR3 is CSCRGTGGGETQYF. The DNA for the CDR3 is TGCAGCTGTAGGGGGACAGGGGGCGGAGAGACCCAGTACTTC.

The J gene is TRBJ2-6, the V gene TRBV10-3, with TRBD2 identical over 9 bases. There are 24 residues in the CDR3. Germline loops: CDR1 ENHRY, CDR2 SYGVKD. V was clipped by 4 bases and J by 0 bases; unmatched bases: 25. CDR3 sequence: CAISGNRTASDSGRVISGANVLTF. Written as DNA, the CDR3 is TGTGCCATCAGTGGGAACCGGACTGCCTCGGATAGCGGGAGAGTAATCTCTGGGGCCAACGTCCTGACTTTC.

This clone came up once. The chain is built from TRBV13 and TRBJ2-7, with D perhaps TRBD1 (6 bases). Trimming pared 4 bases from V and 0 bases from J, leaving 13 bases between. Germline CDR1 reads PRHDT; CDR2 reads FYEKMQ (reference sequence). CDR3 size: 15 residues. The CDR3 reads CASSSQGQLSYEQYF. CDR3 nucleotides: TGTGCCAGCAGCTCCCAAGGACAGCTCTCCTACGAGCAGTACTTC.

This clone appeared once. This chain uses TRBV14 with TRBJ2-1, with 9 bases aligning to TRBD2. Germline V gene lookup returns CDR1 SGHDN and CDR2 FVKESK. J gave up 7 bases and V 4 bases, and 20 bases lay outside the gene matches. The CDR3 length is 19 residues. The DNA of the CDR3 is TGTGCCAGCAGCCTATTATGGTTGGGGGCGGGAGGGCCTCAAAATGAGCAGTTCTTC. Amino acids: CASSLLWLGAGGPQNEQFF.

The V gene is TRBV29-1, the J gene TRBJ1-1; weak D call: TRBD1 (5 bases). In germline, CDR1 is SQVTM, CDR2 ANQGSEA. Trimming left V 6 bases short and J 3 bases short, with 20 bases between. CDR3 length: 15 amino acids. CDR3 residues: CSVRDRWGSHTEAFF. CDR3 DNA sequence: TGCAGCGTCCGCGACAGATGGGGATCACACACTGAAGCTTTCTTT. The full variable domain, rest sourced from reference TRBV29-1 and TRBJ1-1, is SAVISQKPSRDICQRGTSLTIQCQVDSQVTMMFWYRQQPGQSLTLIATANQGSEATYESGFVIDKFPISRPNLTFSTLTVSNMSPEDSSIYLCSVRDRWGSHTEAFFGQGTRLTVV.

The chain employs TRBV29-1 and TRBJ2-7, with 13 bases aligning to TRBD2. Trimming removed 4 bases from V and 1 base from J; junction bases left unmatched: 1. The CDR3 is made up of 14 amino acids. The germline CDR1 and CDR2 sequences are SQVTM and ANQGSEA. CDR3 sequence: CSVGTSGSSYEQYF. The CDR3 DNA reads TGCAGCGTTGGGACTAGCGGGAGTTCCTACGAGCAGTACTTC.

This rearrangement joins TRBV28 to TRBJ2-3; the match to TRBD2 covers 11 bases. V lost 0 bases and J lost 2; bases outside the gene matches: 13. Germline CDR1 MDHEN, CDR2 SYDVKM. The CDR3 loop spans 20 amino acids. This CDR3 reads CASSLWVVGLAGGNTDTQYF. CDR3 nucleotides: TGTGCCAGCAGTTTATGGGTCGTCGGGCTAGCGGGGGGAAACACAGATACGCAGTATTTT.

The chain has TRBV7-6 and TRBJ1-4, with D uncertain. V was cut by 4 bases and J by 8 bases, with 17 bases left in between. From germline, CDR1 is SGHVS and CDR2 FNYEAQ. The CDR3 consists of 15 residues. The CDR3 protein is CASSSPLSRGEKLFF. CDR3 DNA sequence: TGTGCCAGCAGCTCCCCTCTATCGAGAGGAGAAAAACTGTTTTTT. The full variable domain, its missing parts supplied by reference TRBV7-6 and TRBJ1-4, is GAGVSQSPRYKVTKRGQDVALRCDPISGHVSLYWYRQALGQGPEFLTYFNYEAQQDKSGLPNDRFSAERPEGSISTLTIQRTEQRDSAMYRCASSSPLSRGEKLFFGSGTQLSVL.

This clone was detected only once. This sequence joins TRBV30 and TRBJ1-3, with TRBD1 as a possible D gene (6 bases). Trimming removed 5 bases from V and 7 bases from J, with 15 bases in between. CDR3 size: 13 residues. The germline gives CDR1 GTSNPN, CDR2 SVGIG (reference sequence). CDR3 nucleotide sequence: TGTGCCTGGGGGATGGGGGCTCGGAACACCATATATTTT. Protein: CAWGMGARNTIYF.

The rearrangement links TRBV19 to TRBJ2-7; 11 positions match TRBD1. Per the germline V gene, CDR1 is LNHDA and CDR2 is SQIVND (reference sequence). The CDR3 length is 13 residues. V dropped 7 bases and J dropped 6; count of bases not matched to a gene: 5. The CDR3 nucleotides read TGTGCCAGTACGTGGGGACAGGGGGGCGAGCAGTACTTC. Its translation is CASTWGQGGEQYF.

Turning to this clone: One end of the junction is discordant with germline, which a read error may explain. The gene calls are TRBV2 and TRBJ1-2, with a tentative D call TRBD1 (5 bases). CDR3 length: 13 residues. The germline V gene encodes CDR1 SNHLY and CDR2 FYNNEI. CDR3 loop: CANRGWGNYGYPF. As DNA, the CDR3 is TGTGCCAACCGGGGGTGGGGGAATTATGGCTACCCCTTC.

This chain joins TRBV7-7 and TRBJ2-1, with 10 bases identical to TRBD1. Germline V gene data show CDR1 as SSHAT and CDR2 as FNYEAQ (reference sequence). V was pared by 2 bases and J by 5 bases, with 3 bases of the junction left unmatched. This CDR3 spans 15 amino acids. DNA for the CDR3: TGTGCCAGCAGCTTACTCGGGACAGGGGACAATGAGCAGTTCTTC. Translation: CASSLLGTGDNEQFF.

The chain recombines TRBV4-1 with TRBJ2-7, with D possibly TRBD1 on 5 matching bases. Trimming took 5 bases from V and 3 from J, leaving 17 bases between them. The CDR3 sequence is 15 residues long. Per germline, CDR1 MGHRA and CDR2 YSYEKL. The DNA for the CDR3 is TGCGCCAGCAGCACACAGGTAATTGGTGGCTACGAGCAGTACTTC. Encoded protein: CASSTQVIGGYEQYF.

The V gene is TRBV7-9, the J gene TRBJ1-4; 7 bases align to TRBD1. J lost 1 base, V lost 7 bases, and 6 bases had no gene match. CDR1 SEHNR and CDR2 FQNEAQ come from the germline V gene (reference sequence). The CDR3 sequence is 15 residues long. The CDR3 here is CASMWGDRTNEKLFF. The CDR3 DNA reads TGTGCCAGCATGTGGGGGGACAGAACTAATGAAAAACTGTTTTTT.

This chain links TRBV7-9 with TRBJ1-5; D gene ambiguous. CDR1 is SEHNR and CDR2 is FQNEAQ in the germline V gene (reference sequence). V was pared by 2 bases and J by 0 bases, with 17 bases between. The CDR3 covers 18 residues. The CDR3 region has the DNA TGTGCCAGCAGCTTATCCTTCGATTGGCAGGTTAGCAATCAGCCCCAGCATTTT. Encoded protein: CASSLSFDWQVSNQPQHF.

This clone showed up just once. The rearrangement uses TRBV6-6 and TRBJ2-7; tentative D call: TRBD1 (6 bases). CDR1 is MNHNY, CDR2 SVGAGI, per germline (reference sequence). The CDR3 covers 15 residues. V was trimmed by 6 bases and J by 3 bases, leaving 18 bases between them. This chain's CDR3 is CASSGQPNHLYEQYF. The DNA of the CDR3 is TGTGCCAGCAGCGGACAGCCGAACCACCTCTACGAGCAGTACTTC.

The sample holds a few counts of this clone. V is TRBV10-3 and J is TRBJ2-7, with TRBD2 identical over 12 bases. Germline assignment: CDR1 ENHRY and CDR2 SYGVKD. V shed 3 bases and J 4 bases; nucleotides not matched to a gene: 4. The CDR3 has 15 residues. The CDR3, as DNA: TGTGCCATCAGTGACCCCGGGACTAGCGGGTACGAGCAGTACTTC. The encoded protein is CAISDPGTSGYEQYF.

The chain joins TRBV15 to TRBJ2-7, with D maybe TRBD2 (6 bases). The germline gives CDR1 LNHNV, CDR2 YYDKDF (reference sequence). The CDR3 runs to 14 residues. Deletions cut 2 bases from V and 3 bases from J, with 11 bases between. The CDR3 DNA reads TGTGCCACCAGCAGAAGGCAGGGACTCTACGAGCAGTACTTC. It yields the protein CATSRRQGLYEQYF.

The chain combines TRBV10-3 with TRBJ2-1, with no clear D. The germline V and J ends were trimmed by 7 bases and 10 bases, with 20 bases remaining between them. The length of the CDR3 is 14 residues. Germline loops: CDR1 ENHRY, CDR2 SYGVKD. In nucleotides, the CDR3 is TGTGCCATCAATTCAGTTTCGAACGATTTAGAGCAGTTCTTC. Protein product: CAINSVSNDLEQFF.

The V gene is TRBV7-2, the J gene TRBJ2-5; 13 bases are shared with TRBD2. Trimming at V came to 4 bases and at J to 5 bases, leaving 13 bases not matched to a gene. Germline-derived CDR1 and CDR2 are SGHTA and FQGNSA. The CDR3 totals 18 residues. The CDR3, as DNA: TGTGCCAGCAGCTCCGGACTAGCGGGAGATCTGGTATGGGAGACCCAGTACTTC. This codes for CASSSGLAGDLVWETQYF.

CDR3 in amino acids: CASSLGLADYEQYF. The CDR3 nucleotides are TGTGCCAGCAGCCTAGGACTAGCGGACTACGAGCAGTACTTC. The gene calls are TRBV7-9 and TRBJ2-7; 10 bases line up with TRBD2. From germline, CDR1 is SEHNR and CDR2 FQNEAQ (reference sequence). Trimming at V came to 5 bases and at J to 3 bases, leaving 4 bases not matched to a gene. CDR3 size: 14 residues.